These 27 T cell receptor beta chains came from one sample sequenced in a study of monozygotic twins with inflammatory bowel disease. Following a re-call of the 5' RACE reads, TCRdb has one entry per CDR3 protein and lacks DNA. Its clone listing holds about 300,000 distinct CDR3 sequences. Specimen: blood. These receptors all stem from a human donor with ulcerative colitis or Crohn's disease, or a healthy co-twin of an affected twin (not recorded which).

The V call is TRBV20-1, the J call TRBJ2-5; no DNA is available, so the TRBD2 call from TCRdb remains unchecked. Germline values: CDR1 DFQATT, CDR2 SNEGSKA (reference sequence). This CDR3 has 15 residues. The chain's CDR3 is CSATGLAGNQETQYF.

V gene TRBV7-9 combines with J gene TRBJ2-5; TCRdb outputs TRBD2, but without DNA this stays unchecked. Per germline, CDR1 SEHNR and CDR2 FQNEAQ (reference sequence). The CDR3 consists of 14 residues. The CDR3 spells CASIEAGRGETQYF.

V is TRBV27 and J is TRBJ2-2; TCRdb returns TRBD2, unconfirmable since there is no DNA. Germline CDR1 is MNHEY and CDR2 is SMNVEV (reference sequence). The CDR3 spans 16 residues. This CDR3 is CASNPQGRGSVGELFF.

The rearrangement uses TRBV5-1 and TRBJ2-7; TCRdb indicates TRBD1, and absent DNA this call remains unverified. The germline V gene encodes CDR1 SGHRS and CDR2 YFSETQ. The CDR3 consists of 13 residues. This chain's CDR3 is CASSVQGNYEQYF.

The chain carries TRBV5-1 and TRBJ1-5. CDR3 length: 15 residues. CDR1 SGHRS and CDR2 YFSETQ come from the germline V gene. The CDR3 sequence: CASSFDNSLSQPQHF.

This chain links TRBV14 with TRBJ2-5; lacking DNA, the TRBD2 call made by TCRdb goes unchecked. Germline-derived CDR1 and CDR2 are SGHDN and FVKESK. The CDR3 is made up of 15 amino acids. This chain's CDR3 is CASSKGRAAFETQYF.

The chain is built from TRBV11-2 and TRBJ2-2; there is no DNA to check the TCRdb D call of TRBD2. Germline CDR1 reads SGHAT; CDR2 reads FQNNGV. The CDR3 loop spans 18 amino acids. The CDR3 here is CASSFRGLAGVVTGELFF.

This chain uses TRBV5-1 with TRBJ2-5. This CDR3 region has 13 residues. Germline loops: CDR1 SGHRS, CDR2 YFSETQ. The CDR3 sequence: CASSLTREETQYF.

The chain has TRBV7-9 and TRBJ2-1; TCRdb's D gene call, TRBD1, goes unchecked for lack of DNA. The length of the CDR3 is 16 residues. Per germline, CDR1 SEHNR and CDR2 FQNEAQ (reference sequence). The chain's CDR3 is CASSPPLGQGGNEQFF.

J is TRBJ2-7 and V is TRBV2; without DNA, the TCRdb call of TRBD1 cannot be checked. CDR1 and CDR2 (germline): SNHLY, FYNNEI. This CDR3 region has 13 residues. CDR3 region: CASSEDRVNEQYF.

The V gene is TRBV7-3, the J gene TRBJ2-1; no DNA is available, so the TRBD2 call from TCRdb remains unchecked. The CDR3 extends over 18 amino acids. CDR1 and CDR2 from the germline V gene are SGHTA and FQGTGA. The CDR3 loop reads CASSLSQLLAGGYNEQFF.

This chain links TRBV6-1 with TRBJ2-1; the TCRdb D gene call, TRBD1, has no DNA to confirm it. Per germline, CDR1 MNHNS and CDR2 SASEGT. The CDR3 is 16 residues long. The chain's CDR3 is CASSQTTGGMGNEQFF.

The chain employs TRBV4-3 and TRBJ2-7; checking the TCRdb D call of TRBD2 is not possible without DNA. CDR3 length: 17 residues. Germline assignment: CDR1 LGHNA and CDR2 YSLEER. This CDR3 reads CASSQDHARTSSYEQYF.

The chain links TRBV12-3 or TRBV12-4 to TRBJ1-5; without DNA, the TCRdb call of TRBD1 cannot be checked. The CDR3 totals 14 residues. The chain's CDR3 is CASSTPGSNQPQHF.

The rearrangement uses TRBV12-3 or TRBV12-4 and TRBJ1-3. The CDR3 is 14 amino acids. CDR3 residues: CASMGLSSGNTIYF.

This chain uses TRBV19 with TRBJ2-1; the D call of TRBD1 rests on TCRdb alone, since no DNA is present to check it. The germline V gene has CDR1 LNHDA and CDR2 SQIVND (reference sequence). The CDR3 covers 12 residues. The CDR3 loop reads CASSPTAGEQFF.

The chain is built from TRBV4-3 and TRBJ2-7; TCRdb outputs TRBD1, but without DNA this stays unchecked. This CDR3 contains 15 residues. CDR1 is LGHNA and CDR2 is YSLEER in the germline V gene. CDR3 amino acids: CASSQEPGQTYEQYF.

The chain recombines TRBV11-2 with TRBJ2-1; TCRdb outputs TRBD2, but without DNA this stays unchecked. The germline V gene encodes CDR1 SGHAT and CDR2 FQNNGV. The CDR3 is 13 amino acids. This CDR3 is CASSLVVAGRGIF.

The chain uses TRBV7-2 and TRBJ2-5. The CDR3 runs 12 residues. Germline V gene sequence: CDR1 SGHTA, CDR2 FQGNSA. CDR3 residues: CASSFSQKTQYF.

The chain recombines TRBV6-2 or TRBV6-3 with TRBJ1-2. This CDR3 has 12 residues. The germline CDR1 and CDR2 sequences are MNHEY and SVGEGT. The CDR3 here is CASSYSPRGYTF.

The V and J genes are TRBV20-1 and TRBJ2-1; absent DNA, TCRdb's TRBD1 call cannot be checked. Germline-derived CDR1 and CDR2 are DFQATT and SNEGSKA (reference sequence). The length of the CDR3 is 13 residues. The CDR3 sequence: CSASVAGPLEQFF.

V is TRBV12-3 or TRBV12-4 and J is TRBJ2-7. CDR3 length: 14 amino acids. CDR3 sequence: CASSLRRGNYEQYF.

The rearrangement uses TRBV5-1 and TRBJ2-1. The germline gives CDR1 SGHRS, CDR2 YFSETQ. The CDR3 covers 16 residues. CDR3 protein: CASSLMGKSSYNEQFF. Variable domain in full (rest from reference TRBV5-1 and TRBJ2-1): KAGVTQTPRYLIKTRGQQVTLSCSPISGHRSVSWYQQTPGQGLQFLFEYFSETQRNKGNFPGRFSGRQFSNSRSEMNVSTLELGDSALYLCASSLMGKSSYNEQFFGPGTRLTVL.

This chain uses TRBV28 with TRBJ1-1; the D call of TRBD1 rests on TCRdb alone, since no DNA is present to check it. The length of the CDR3 is 15 residues. Germline V CDR1 and CDR2: MDHEN, SYDVKM. The CDR3 is CASSLGGRGGTEAFF.

CDR3 loop: CATTGQGYMNTEAFF. The rearrangement joins TRBV28 to TRBJ1-1; TCRdb designates TRBD1, a call that cannot be tested without DNA. The CDR3 is 15 residues long. Germline CDR1 is MDHEN and CDR2 is SYDVKM.

The chain combines TRBV19 with TRBJ2-7; the TCRdb call, TRBD1, lacks DNA for checking. CDR1 and CDR2 (germline): LNHDA, SQIVND (reference sequence). The CDR3 consists of 14 residues. CDR3 in amino acids: CASNPTGTAYEQYF. Using reference TRBV19 and TRBJ2-7 for the parts outside the CDR3, the full variable domain is DGGITQSPKYLFRKEGQNVTLSCEQNLNHDAMYWYRQDPGQGLRLIYYSQIVNDFQKGDIAEGYSVSREKKESFPLTVTSAQKNPTAFYLCASNPTGTAYEQYFGPGTRLTVT.

The chain joins TRBV15 to TRBJ2-1; lacking DNA, the TRBD2 call made by TCRdb goes unchecked. The CDR3 sequence is 13 residues long. Germline V gene sequence: CDR1 LNHNV, CDR2 YYDKDF (reference sequence). The CDR3 sequence: CATSIMVKFPPFF.